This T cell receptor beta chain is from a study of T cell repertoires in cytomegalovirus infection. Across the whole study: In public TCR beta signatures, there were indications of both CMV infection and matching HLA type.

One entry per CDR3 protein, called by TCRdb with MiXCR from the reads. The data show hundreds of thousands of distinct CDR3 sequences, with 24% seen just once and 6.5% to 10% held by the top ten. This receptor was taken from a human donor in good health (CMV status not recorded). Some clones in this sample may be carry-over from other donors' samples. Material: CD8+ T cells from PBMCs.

The CDR3: CSASTGTGLFGTEAFF. DNA of the CDR3: TGCAGTGCTAGCACCGGGACAGGCCTTTTTGGCACTGAAGCTTTCTTT. V and J are TRBV20-1 and TRBJ1-1; 8 nucleotides match TRBD1. CDR1 and CDR2 from the germline V gene are DFQATT and SNEGSKA (reference sequence). With 3 bases clipped from V and 4 bases from J, the junction kept 13 bases outside the gene matches. There are 16 residues in the CDR3.